This T cell receptor (beta chain) was captured by sequencing in a study of T cell responses to AZD1222 COVID-19 vaccine (dated by TCRdb to about 2021). About the investigation overall: AZD1222 recipients with second doses at about 4 weeks or about 12 weeks were pooled, because spike-specific TCR depth and breadth did not differ between schedules. A total of more than 230 trial participants underwent TCR sequencing, of whom 207 received two doses of AZD1222 and around 26 received two doses of the MenACWY control vaccine. Trial participants were enrolled into age subgroups of 18-55, 56-69 and 70-plus years, which contained approximately 150, 28 and 58 TCR-sequenced participants, respectively. General findings and caveats noted by the study authors: In the small 56-69-year group, the increase in depth fell short of significance, most likely because of low power. Reportedly, almost half of the unique spike-specific TCRs recognized epitopes lying outside the regions that are mutated in the B.1.351 and B.1.1.7 variants. Because no samples from the day 14 peak response were available, repertoires could be characterized only after the peak T cell response. The vaccine-associated CD4 TCRs covered the entire spike protein, and the dominant responses fell in regions 160-218 and 743-854. Conclusions about previously exposed vaccinees are limited because only six or seven AZD1222 recipients were SARS-CoV-2 seropositive at baseline. After two AZD1222 doses, both the breadth and the depth of spike-specific TCRs were significantly higher than at day 0 and than in MenACWY recipients. Most participants were white British and females outnumbered males, and the authors suggested that clonal diversity may have been underestimated.

The CDR3 regions of human TCRbeta chains were subjected to immunosequencing. On the study's bioinformatics: TCRs in the repertoires were matched against a reference library of SARS-CoV-2-specific TCRs that had been generated with the MIRA antigen-specificity platform. Breadth meant the fraction of unique TCRs that were SARS-CoV-2-associated, whereas depth meant the fraction of total T cells that were SARS-CoV-2-associated. Each spike-specific TCR was assigned to its reactive spike region and to a CD4 or CD8 class using the MIRA data. Log10-transformed breadth and depth values were compared by one-way ANOVA with Sidak's multiple comparisons tests. The immuneACCESS repertoire file appears here via TCRdb, limited to in-frame rearrangements. These files lack a portion of the clones; in checked studies, under half of the deficit traces to unresolved V genes, and the cause of the others is not known. V and J calls and clone size come straight from that table; D and trimming were deduced from the DNA. Within this sample are roughly 150,000 clones, with around 89% of them counted one time only. Around 2.1% of the sample rests with the top ten.

Explained via the paper, the time point label denotes: baseline before first vaccination. Vaccinee samples were obtained from the UK trials COV001 and COV002, which included a single-blind randomized controlled phase 2/3 trial of AZD1222 (ChAdOx1 nCoV-19) in healthy adults. Trial participant PBMC samples were collected at day 0 and day 28 after the second dose for TCRbeta chain sequencing. CDR3 length: 17 amino acids, cysteine to phenylalanine. Only the CDR3 DNA is retained, 51 bases long and in frame from the first base. Concerning this clone itself: Which antigen it targets is not known. Base quality data are lacking; no much larger clone is found one base away.

The specimen was peripheral blood, collected on day 0 of AZD1222 vaccination. This clonotype originated in an adult in good health. In this chain, TRBV21-1 is recombined with TRBJ2-5; the table's D gene call, TRBD2, was not cross checked with the DNA. TRBV21-1 is described as a pseudogene. CDR3 sequence: CASRCAPTSGGQETQYF. The bases are TGTGCCAGCAGATGTGCACCGACTAGCGGGGGCCAAGAGACCCAGTACTTC.